The subject of this entry is one T cell receptor beta chain. TCRdb analysed the RT-PCR reads with MiXCR anew, one entry per CDR3 protein. Here the sample spans 800,000 to 1,000,000 distinct CDR3 sequences, roughly 18% being singletons. The data were obtained in a study of patients and donors after allogeneic stem cell transplantation. This CDR3 region has 15 residues. With 7 bases clipped from V and 4 bases from J, the junction kept 12 bases outside the gene matches. Germline assignment: CDR1 MNHNS and CDR2 SASEGT. The sequenced material came from blood, either unsorted or a sorted T cell fraction (not recorded which). This chain uses TRBV6-1 with TRBJ1-1; 7 bases agree with TRBD1. The clonotype comes from a human donor who was either an allogeneic HSCT recipient or a stem cell or donor lymphocyte infusion donor (not recorded which). It is not recorded whose cells these are; they may come from a transplant donor. CDR3 nucleotide sequence: TGTGCCAGCACCCCCAGGGGGGGGTTTGCCACTGAAGCTTTCTTT. It codes for CASTPRGGFATEAFF.